What follows are 22 T cell receptor beta chains derived from one specimen sequenced in a study of blood T cell repertoires in COVID-19. Produced via immunoSEQ multiplex PCR; TCRdb's table is partial and in-frame only. The sample consists of 150,000 to 200,000 clones, 88% of them appearing once. Source material: peripheral blood. These TCRs come from a human donor in a cohort sampled during active COVID-19.

The chain recombines TRBV4-2 with TRBJ2-1, with D unclear. The CDR3 length is 14 residues. CDR1 is LGHNA, CDR2 YNFKEQ, per germline. Between the trimmed V and J ends, which lost 0 bases and 6 bases, there was a span of 9 bases. CDR3 in amino acids: CASSQDETLNEQFF. CDR3 DNA: TGTGCCAGCAGCCAAGATGAGACTCTCAATGAGCAGTTCTTC.

The gene calls are TRBV3-1 (or the pseudogene TRBV3-2) and TRBJ2-3; TRBD2 matches 11 bases. The CDR3 has 16 residues. Germline loops: CDR1 LGHDT, CDR2 YNNKEL (reference sequence). V lost 5 bases to trimming and J lost 2 bases; unmatched junction nucleotides: 6. The CDR3 sequence is CASSSRLAGITDTQYF. As DNA, the CDR3 is TGTGCCAGCAGCTCACGACTAGCGGGGATCACAGATACGCAGTATTTT.

The CDR3 DNA is TGTGCCAGCACGGGCAGGGCTGCAACTAATGAAAAACTGTTTTTT. This sequence encodes CASTGRAATNEKLFF. V and J are TRBV6-5 and TRBJ1-4, with D possibly being TRBD1 (5 bases). V lost 7 bases, J lost 0 bases, and 12 bases lay in between. In germline, CDR1 is MNHEY, CDR2 SVGAGI. The CDR3 runs to 15 residues.

This chain uses TRBV5-1 with TRBJ2-3; TRBD2 might be the D (6 bases). V was shortened by 4 bases and J by 2 bases, with 14 bases between the two germline ends. This CDR3 is built from 15 residues. Germline CDR1 SGHRS, CDR2 YFSETQ. The CDR3 sequence is CASSQGLPSTDTQYF. Written as DNA, the CDR3 is TGCGCCAGCAGCCAGGGACTTCCCTCCACAGATACGCAGTATTTT.

J is TRBJ1-2 and V is TRBV5-4; the D is unclear. The germline V gene encodes CDR1 SGHNT and CDR2 YYREEE (reference sequence). CDR3 length: 16 residues. Trimming left V 3 bases short and J 0 bases short, with 15 bases between. The CDR3 nucleotides are TGTGCCAGCAGCTGGGGAGGTACTCTAGCTAACTATGGCTACACCTTC. This codes for CASSWGGTLANYGYTF.

The rearrangement joins TRBV6-2 or TRBV6-3 to TRBJ1-2, with TRBD1 identical over 7 bases. V was pared by 5 bases and J by 3 bases, with 12 bases of the junction left unmatched. The CDR3 covers 16 residues. Germline V gene data show CDR1 as MNHEY and CDR2 as SVGEGT. CDR3 sequence reads: CASSTRRDSAYYGYTF. The CDR3 region has the DNA TGTGCCAGCAGTACAAGAAGGGACAGCGCCTACTATGGCTACACCTTC.

This clone has only one observation. Mismatch with germline at one junction end may stem from a read error. The chain recombines TRBV28 with TRBJ1-2; D may be TRBD1 (6 bases). CDR1 is MDHEN and CDR2 is SYDVKM in the germline V gene. The CDR3 totals 14 residues. CDR3 protein: CASILRGGPRRYTF. The CDR3 DNA reads TGTGCCAGCATTTTACGGGGGGGCCCAAGGCGCTACACCTTC.

The V call is TRBV10-3, the J call TRBJ1-2; TRBD1 matches 10 bases. CDR3 length: 15 amino acids. In germline, CDR1 is ENHRY, CDR2 SYGVKD. V gave up 6 bases and J gave up 4 bases; unmatched junction bases: 8. CDR3 DNA: TGTGCCATCAGACCCGGGACAGGGGCTTTCTATGGCTACACCTTC. This encodes CAIRPGTGAFYGYTF.

The chain has TRBV6-2 or TRBV6-3 and TRBJ2-1, with 14 bases lining up with TRBD2. V shed 5 bases and J 7 bases; nucleotides not matched to a gene: 4. This CDR3 spans 15 amino acids. Germline V lookup: CDR1 MNHEY, CDR2 SVGEGT. The CDR3 loop is CASSGLAGGKNEQFF. CDR3 DNA: TGTGCCAGCAGTGGACTAGCGGGAGGTAAGAATGAGCAGTTCTTC.

This clone was picked up a small number of times. The gene calls are TRBV10-3 and TRBJ2-3; tentative D call: TRBD1 (5 bases). The CDR3 loop spans 15 amino acids. Trimming stripped 2 bases from V and 4 bases from J, with 13 bases between. CDR1 is ENHRY and CDR2 is SYGVKD in the germline V gene. CDR3 in amino acids: CAISELGQASDTQYF. DNA of the CDR3: TGTGCCATCAGTGAGCTGGGGCAGGCATCAGATACGCAGTATTTT.

The sample holds a few counts of this clone. The rearrangement links TRBV27 to TRBJ2-3; D is perhaps TRBD1 (5 bases). Germline loops: CDR1 MNHEY, CDR2 SMNVEV (reference sequence). Trimming removed 7 bases from V and 7 bases from J, with 15 bases in between. The CDR3 runs to 13 residues. The CDR3 protein is CASTRSGSHTQYF. CDR3 coding DNA: TGTGCCAGCACGCGGTCAGGGTCACATACGCAGTATTTT.

The chain recombines TRBV3-1 (or the pseudogene TRBV3-2) with TRBJ1-2; possible D gene TRBD1, 5 bases. The CDR3 loop spans 16 amino acids. In germline, CDR1 is LGHDT, CDR2 YNNKEL (reference sequence). The ends were cut back, 3 bases at V and 5 bases at J, with 19 bases in the middle. CDR3 protein: CASSHLVSDSRYGYTF. The CDR3 bases are TGTGCCAGCAGCCATCTGGTTTCCGACAGCCGATATGGCTACACCTTC.

The chain joins TRBV29-1 to TRBJ2-3; D is ambiguous. V lost 4 bases to trimming and J lost 0 bases, with 11 bases between them. CDR1 is SQVTM and CDR2 is ANQGSEA in the germline V gene. The CDR3 consists of 14 residues. CDR3 sequence reads: CSVVIGTSTDTQYF. CDR3 nucleotides: TGCAGCGTTGTAATTGGTACTAGCACAGATACGCAGTATTTT.

The rearrangement links TRBV6-2 or TRBV6-3 to TRBJ2-5; 13 positions match TRBD2. The CDR3 contains 19 residues. V dropped 4 bases and J dropped 4; count of bases not matched to a gene: 15. Germline V gene sequence: CDR1 MNHEY, CDR2 SVGEGT. CDR3 sequence reads: CASSSHTTSGGTRGETQYF. For the CDR3, the DNA is TGTGCCAGCAGTTCCCATACGACTAGCGGGGGGACTCGAGGAGAGACCCAGTACTTC.

This chain connects TRBV18 to TRBJ2-5, with TRBD2 as a possible D gene (5 bases). CDR3 length: 14 amino acids. V lost 3 bases to trimming and J lost 2 bases, with 10 bases between them. The germline V gene has CDR1 KGHSH and CDR2 LQKENI. The CDR3 DNA is TGTGCCAGCTCACCGGCAGGACTTCAAGAGACCCAGTACTTC. Amino acids: CASSPAGLQETQYF.

The chain recombines TRBV10-3 with TRBJ1-1, with a tentative D call TRBD1 (5 bases). Germline CDR1 and CDR2: ENHRY and SYGVKD. The CDR3 extends over 13 amino acids. V was pared by 5 bases and J by 8 bases, with 15 bases between. The CDR3 region is CAISKDTLSEAFF. The DNA for the CDR3 is TGTGCCATCAGTAAGGACACCCTATCCGAAGCTTTCTTT.

This chain uses TRBV5-1 with TRBJ2-1; 11 bases fit TRBD1. The CDR3 consists of 15 residues. Germline assignment: CDR1 SGHRS and CDR2 YFSETQ. V trimming: 4 bases; J trimming: 4 bases; junction bases outside the gene matches: 4. The CDR3 here is CASSQDRGRYNEQFF. CDR3 in DNA: TGCGCCAGCAGCCAGGACAGGGGGCGATACAATGAGCAGTTCTTC.

The chain employs TRBV5-6 and TRBJ2-7; 9 bases map to TRBD2. Trimming cost V 2 bases and J 3 bases; bases outside gene matches: 6. The germline V gene encodes CDR1 SGHDT and CDR2 YYEEEE. The CDR3 totals 15 residues. The CDR3 nucleotides read TGTGCCAGCAGCTTCTTAGCGGGAGATAACTACGAGCAGTACTTC. This encodes CASSFLAGDNYEQYF. Full variable domain (missing parts from reference TRBV5-6 and TRBJ2-7): DAGVTQSPTHLIKTRGQQVTLRCSPKSGHDTVSWYQQALGQGPQFIFQYYEEEERQRGNFPDRFSGHQFPNYSSELNVNALLLGDSALYLCASSFLAGDNYEQYFGPGTRLTVT.

The chain recombines TRBV5-4 with TRBJ2-1, with D possibly matching TRBD2 (6 bases). Trimming removed 1 base at V and 8 bases at J, with 16 bases between. The CDR3 covers 15 residues. Germline CDR1 is SGHNT and CDR2 is YYREEE (reference sequence). CDR3 in amino acids: CASSLPGLGVDEQFF. The DNA of the CDR3 is TGTGCCAGCAGCTTGCCGGGACTGGGGGTCGATGAGCAGTTCTTC. The full variable domain, completed using reference TRBV5-4 and TRBJ2-1, is ETGVTQSPTHLIKTRGQQVTLRCSSQSGHNTVSWYQQALGQGPQFIFQYYREEENGRGNFPPRFSGLQFPNYSSELNVNALELDDSALYLCASSLPGLGVDEQFFGPGTRLTVL.

The chain is built from TRBV5-1 and TRBJ2-5; 9 bases line up with TRBD1. The CDR3 is 14 amino acids. V was clipped by 4 bases and J by 4 bases; unmatched bases: 5. Germline-derived CDR1 and CDR2 are SGHRS and YFSETQ. The CDR3 reads CASSVAGQGETQYF. The CDR3 nucleotides read TGCGCCAGCAGCGTCGCGGGACAGGGAGAGACCCAGTACTTC. The full variable domain, rest sourced from reference TRBV5-1 and TRBJ2-5, is KAGVTQTPRYLIKTRGQQVTLSCSPISGHRSVSWYQQTPGQGLQFLFEYFSETQRNKGNFPGRFSGRQFSNSRSEMNVSTLELGDSALYLCASSVAGQGETQYFGPGTRLLVL.

This clone has more than one count but fewer than ten. The V and J genes are TRBV6-5 and TRBJ1-2, with 7 bases aligning to TRBD1. Germline V CDR1 and CDR2: MNHEY, SVGAGI. V shed 6 bases and J 7 bases; nucleotides not matched to a gene: 17. The CDR3 contains 16 residues. The CDR3 is CASSYGRQGAMGGYTF. DNA for the CDR3: TGTGCCAGCAGCTACGGAAGACAGGGTGCGATGGGTGGCTACACCTTC.

The chain has TRBV11-3 and TRBJ2-2; TRBD2 matches 8 bases. The CDR3 runs 16 residues. Germline-derived CDR1 and CDR2 are SGHNT and YENEEA. V lost 1 base and J lost 6; bases outside the gene matches: 7. The DNA of the CDR3 is TGTGCCAGCAGCTTAGGTGGGACTAGTAGTGCCGGGGAGCTGTTTTTT. As protein: CASSLGGTSSAGELFF.